What follows is one TCR beta chain and its context. Its specificity is unknown. What was amplified from RNA transcripts were TCR beta CDR3 regions. The primer set for the first-round RT-PCR of the TCR CDR3 was HTBI. One entry per CDR3 protein, called by TCRdb with MiXCR from the multiplex PCR reads. Of 300,000 to 450,000 distinct CDR3 sequences listed, roughly 18% are singletons. These data are taken from a study of T cells in Graves' hyperthyroidism and ophthalmopathy. Turning to the study itself: Blood from the periphery was taken at initial diagnosis, before any treatment.

Clinical symptoms, serum thyroxine and TRAb, thyroid ultrasound and orbital computed tomography were used for the diagnoses. Out of about 10 ml of fresh peripheral blood came the PBMCs. The germline V gene has CDR1 LGHNT and CDR2 FRNRAP. V was cut by 1 base and J by 4 bases, with 7 bases left in between. The CDR3 extends over 13 amino acids. Overall study findings and caveats: Most clonotypes expanded in the thyroid (above 0.001) were also present in blood.

This TCR was recovered from a woman in her forties with Graves' ophthalmopathy. The specimen was blood. The chain uses TRBV12-5 and TRBJ2-5; maybe TRBD2 (6 bases). DNA for the CDR3: TGTGCTAGTGGTTTGGGGGGAGGAGAGACCCAGTACTTC. It yields the protein CASGLGGGETQYF.